What follows is one TCR beta chain and its context. The antigen is unknown. These data come from a study of monozygotic twins with inflammatory bowel disease. The study, taken as a whole, reports: A distinction between different T cell subtypes was not possible.

From 3,500 to 4,500 ng of total RNA, each TCR library was prepared. After re-calling the 5' RACE reads, TCRdb lists one entry per CDR3 protein, DNA absent. Reported are about 300,000 distinct CDR3 sequences; the ten largest clones contain less than 6.5%. This CDR3 contains 16 residues. Sample: blood. The sequence came from a human donor with ulcerative colitis or Crohn's disease, or a healthy co-twin of an affected twin (not recorded which). The J gene is TRBJ2-1, the V gene TRBV12-3 or TRBV12-4; there is no DNA to check the TCRdb D call of TRBD2. CDR3 residues: CASSPYSGKIYNEQFF.